A single sample gave rise to the 18 T cell receptor beta chains below, sequenced in a study of T-cell memory formation after mild COVID-19. A single record per CDR3 protein comes from TCRdb applying MiXCR to the 5' RACE reads. The sample has about 100,000 distinct CDR3 sequences; 14% are singletons. The sample consisted of PBMCs or a T cell subset sorted from them (not recorded which). Source of these receptors: a man aged 18-30 years who had mild COVID-19 (a few samples of this study predate the infection). Cell type and time point are not known.

The gene calls are TRBV10-3 and TRBJ2-5, with D tentatively TRBD1 (6 bases). Germline CDR1 ENHRY, CDR2 SYGVKD. The CDR3 covers 12 residues. V was cut by 9 bases and J by 1 base, with 9 bases left in between. The chain's CDR3 is CAIKGVQETQYF. The DNA of the CDR3 is TGTGCCATTAAGGGGGTCCAAGAGACCCAGTACTTC.

In its sample, this clonotype was seen a few times. The chain joins TRBV10-2 to TRBJ1-1; D remains ambiguous. This CDR3 is built from 12 residues. The V gene's germline CDR1 is WSHSY and CDR2 SAAADI. The V gene lost 0 bases and the J gene lost 8 bases, with 7 bases spanning the gap. As DNA, the CDR3 is TGCGCCAGCAGTGAGTCGCAGGTAGAAGCTTTCTTT. Amino acid sequence: CASSESQVEAFF.

The table lists this clonotype with a few counts. The rearrangement joins TRBV5-4 to TRBJ2-5; 8 positions match TRBD2. The CDR3 runs to 15 residues. The V and J ends lost 2 bases and 5 bases, in that order; junction bases with no gene match: 8. Germline values: CDR1 SGHNT, CDR2 YYREEE (reference sequence). CDR3 bases: TGTGCCAGCAGCTTCTTAGTAGCGGGGTCGGAGACCCAGTACTTC. Its translation is CASSFLVAGSETQYF.

This clonotype appeared many times. V and J are TRBV12-3 or TRBV12-4 and TRBJ2-1; D gene uncertain. Trimming removed 6 bases at V and 6 bases at J, with 9 bases between. The CDR3 contains 12 residues. The CDR3 region is CASSRAINEQFF. The DNA for the CDR3 is TGTGCCAGCAGCCGGGCGATCAATGAGCAGTTCTTC.

CDR3 sequence reads: CASSLAPGQGVGNEQFF. As DNA, the CDR3 is TGTGCCAGCAGCTTAGCGCCGGGACAGGGGGTTGGCAATGAGCAGTTCTTC. The rearrangement joins TRBV7-2 to TRBJ2-1; TRBD1 matches 11 bases. The CDR3 has 17 residues. CDR1 SGHTA and CDR2 FQGNSA come from the germline V gene. The V and J ends lost 0 bases and 6 bases, in that order; junction bases with no gene match: 7.

In its sample, this clonotype was seen a few times. This chain joins TRBV20-1 and TRBJ1-1; D is ambiguous. The germline V gene encodes CDR1 DFQATT and CDR2 SNEGSKA (reference sequence). The V end lost 3 bases, the J end lost 3 bases, and 14 bases lay between the germline ends. This CDR3 contains 14 residues. CDR3 bases: TGCAGTGCTAGTCCAGATTTCGGGGACACTGAAGCTTTCTTT. Residues: CSASPDFGDTEAFF.

This clonotype was seen more than once but under ten times. The chain recombines TRBV2 with TRBJ2-5; 9 bases fit TRBD1. Germline V gene sequence: CDR1 SNHLY, CDR2 FYNNEI. The ends lost 3 bases at V and 5 bases at J; junction bases unmatched: 10. This CDR3 is built from 16 residues. The CDR3 DNA sequence: TGTGCCAGCAGTGAGTGGGACAGGGAGACAAGGGAGACCCAGTACTTC. Translated: CASSEWDRETRETQYF.

The V call is TRBV6-1, the J call TRBJ2-7, with D hard to call. The ends were cut back, 2 bases at V and 0 bases at J, with 11 bases in the middle. Germline CDR1 reads MNHNS; CDR2 reads SASEGT. The CDR3 runs 15 residues. In DNA, the CDR3 is TGTGCCAGCAGTGAATTTTTCACTGCCTCCTACGAGCAGTACGTC. This translates into CASSEFFTASYEQYV.

A word on this clonotype: At one end the junction does not follow the germline gene, possibly because of a read error. The V call is TRBV12-3 or TRBV12-4, the J call TRBJ2-1; D is ambiguous. The CDR3 consists of 11 residues. The chain's CDR3 is CASSFYDEQFF. The CDR3, as DNA: TGTGCCAGCAGTTTCTACGATGAGCAGTTCTTC.

The chain joins TRBV4-1 to TRBJ1-2; possibly TRBD1 for D (5 bases). Germline V gives CDR1 MGHRA, CDR2 YSYEKL. Trimming left V 0 bases short and J 6 bases short, with 5 bases between. The CDR3 has 12 amino acids. The CDR3 nucleotides read TGCGCCAGCAGCCAAGAGGGGCATGGCTACACCTTC. Protein product: CASSQEGHGYTF.

The chain combines TRBV4-3 with TRBJ2-6; unclear D gene. The V end lost 0 bases, the J end lost 12 bases, and 12 bases lay between the germline ends. CDR3 length: 14 residues. Germline V gene lookup returns CDR1 LGHNA and CDR2 YSLEER. CDR3 in amino acids: CASSQDQISSVLTF. The CDR3 region has the DNA TGCGCCAGCAGCCAAGATCAGATCTCAAGCGTCCTGACTTTC.

This clonotype was seen more than once but under ten times. The rearrangement links TRBV10-3 to TRBJ2-3; no clear D gene. Germline V gives CDR1 ENHRY, CDR2 SYGVKD. The CDR3 loop spans 16 amino acids. Trimming cost V 1 base and J 1 base, with 12 bases left between them. The CDR3 here is CAISEFGITRTDTQYF. DNA for the CDR3: TGTGCCATCAGTGAGTTTGGGATAACTCGCACAGATACGCAGTATTTT.

This clonotype has more than one count but fewer than ten. The genes are TRBV6-2 or TRBV6-3 and TRBJ2-3; the match to TRBD1 covers 7 bases. Germline V CDR1 and CDR2: MNHEY, SVGEGT. With V trimmed by 0 bases and J by 2 bases, 8 bases remained unmatched. The CDR3 loop spans 17 amino acids. As DNA, the CDR3 is TGTGCCAGCAGTTACTCGACGCAGGGGGTGGACACAGATACGCAGTATTTT. This sequence encodes CASSYSTQGVDTDTQYF.

V gene TRBV6-2 or TRBV6-3 combines with J gene TRBJ1-5; no clear D gene. From germline, CDR1 is MNHEY and CDR2 SVGEGT. The CDR3 spans 17 residues. Trimming pared 5 bases from V and 5 bases from J, leaving 22 bases between. The CDR3 DNA is TGTGCCAGCAGTACCCACCAATTCGGGCCACGGGATCAGCCCCAGCATTTT. Translated: CASSTHQFGPRDQPQHF.

The rearrangement links TRBV4-1 to TRBJ2-2, with 8 nucleotides matching TRBD2. Germline CDR1 MGHRA, CDR2 YSYEKL. The CDR3 extends over 16 amino acids. V lost 3 bases to trimming and J lost 5 bases; unmatched junction nucleotides: 8. This CDR3 reads CASSHPGLEDTGELFF. CDR3 bases: TGCGCCAGCAGCCACCCGGGACTAGAGGATACCGGGGAGCTGTTTTTT.

In this sample, this clonotype turned up many times. V usage is TRBV12-3 or TRBV12-4 and J usage is TRBJ1-3, with D perhaps matching TRBD1 (5 bases). CDR3 length: 16 amino acids. Trimming stripped 6 bases from V and 1 base from J, with 16 bases between. The CDR3 reads CASREGLWSSGNTIYF. Here the CDR3 DNA reads TGTGCCAGCAGAGAGGGGTTATGGTCATCTGGAAACACCATATATTTT.

This chain links TRBV12-3 or TRBV12-4 with TRBJ2-7; D remains unclear. This CDR3 spans 12 amino acids. The CDR3 loop is CPSSLGGYEQYV. Here the CDR3 DNA reads TGTCCCAGCAGTTTGGGCGGCTACGAGCAGTACGTC.

The gene calls are TRBV12-3 or TRBV12-4 and TRBJ2-5, with D hard to call. The CDR3 has 12 residues. The V end was cut by 3 bases, the J end by 4 bases, with 6 bases between. CDR3 amino acids: CASSFDGETQYF. As DNA, the CDR3 is TGTGCCAGCAGTTTCGACGGAGAGACCCAGTACTTC.